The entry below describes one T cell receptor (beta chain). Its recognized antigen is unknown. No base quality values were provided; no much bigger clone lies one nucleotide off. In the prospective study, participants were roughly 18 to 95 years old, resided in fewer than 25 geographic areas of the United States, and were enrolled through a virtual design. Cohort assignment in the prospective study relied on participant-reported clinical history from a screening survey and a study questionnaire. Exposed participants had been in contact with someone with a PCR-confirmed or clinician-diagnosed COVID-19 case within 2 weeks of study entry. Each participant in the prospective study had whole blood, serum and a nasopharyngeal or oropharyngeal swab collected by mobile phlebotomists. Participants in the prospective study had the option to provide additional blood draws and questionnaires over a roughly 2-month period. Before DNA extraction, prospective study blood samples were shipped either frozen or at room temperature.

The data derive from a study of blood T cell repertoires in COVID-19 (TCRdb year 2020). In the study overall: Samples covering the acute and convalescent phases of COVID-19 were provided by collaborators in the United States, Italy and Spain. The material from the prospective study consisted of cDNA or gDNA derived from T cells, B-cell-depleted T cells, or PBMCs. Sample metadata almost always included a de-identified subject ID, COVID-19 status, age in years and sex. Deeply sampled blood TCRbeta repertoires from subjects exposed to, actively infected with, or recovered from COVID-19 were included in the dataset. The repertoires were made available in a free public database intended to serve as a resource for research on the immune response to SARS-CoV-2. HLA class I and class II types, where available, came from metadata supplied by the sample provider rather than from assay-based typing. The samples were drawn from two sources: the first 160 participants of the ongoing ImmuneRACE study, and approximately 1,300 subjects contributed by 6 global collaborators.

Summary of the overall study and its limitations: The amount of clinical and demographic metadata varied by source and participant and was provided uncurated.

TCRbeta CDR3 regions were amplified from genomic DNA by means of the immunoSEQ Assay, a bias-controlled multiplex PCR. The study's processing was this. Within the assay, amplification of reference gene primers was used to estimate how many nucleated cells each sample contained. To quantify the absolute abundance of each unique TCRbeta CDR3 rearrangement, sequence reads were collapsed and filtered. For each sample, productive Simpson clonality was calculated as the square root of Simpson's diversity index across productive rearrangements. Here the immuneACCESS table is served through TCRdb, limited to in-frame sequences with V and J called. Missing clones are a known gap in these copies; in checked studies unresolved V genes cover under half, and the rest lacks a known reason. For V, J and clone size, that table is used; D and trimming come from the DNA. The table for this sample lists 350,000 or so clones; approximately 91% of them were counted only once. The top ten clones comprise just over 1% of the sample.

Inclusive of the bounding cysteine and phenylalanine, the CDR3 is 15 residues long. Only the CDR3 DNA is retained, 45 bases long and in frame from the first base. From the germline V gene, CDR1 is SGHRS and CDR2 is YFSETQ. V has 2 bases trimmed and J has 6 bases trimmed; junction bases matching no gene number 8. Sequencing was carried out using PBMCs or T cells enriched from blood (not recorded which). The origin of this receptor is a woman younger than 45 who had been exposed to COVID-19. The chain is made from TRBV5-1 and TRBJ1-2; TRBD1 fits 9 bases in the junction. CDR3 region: CASSFTGGEYDGYTF. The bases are TGCGCCAGCAGCTTTACAGGGGGCGAGTATGATGGCTACACCTTC.